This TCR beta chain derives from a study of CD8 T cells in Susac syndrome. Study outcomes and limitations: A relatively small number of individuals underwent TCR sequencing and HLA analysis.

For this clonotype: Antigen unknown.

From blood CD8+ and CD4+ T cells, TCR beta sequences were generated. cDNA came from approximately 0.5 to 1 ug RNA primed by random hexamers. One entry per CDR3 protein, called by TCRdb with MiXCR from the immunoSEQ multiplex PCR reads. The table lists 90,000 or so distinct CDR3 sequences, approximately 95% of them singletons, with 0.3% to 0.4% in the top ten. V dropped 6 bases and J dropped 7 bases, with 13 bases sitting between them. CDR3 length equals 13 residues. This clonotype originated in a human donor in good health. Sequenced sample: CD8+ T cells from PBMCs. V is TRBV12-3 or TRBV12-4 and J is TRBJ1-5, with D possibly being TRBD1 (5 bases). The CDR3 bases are TGTGCCAGCAGGAAGGAGGGGAGCCAGCCCCAGCATTTT. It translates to CASRKEGSQPQHF.